A selection of T cell receptor beta chains follows, all from one sample in a study of spatial heterogeneity in lung cancer. TCRdb processed the 5' RACE reads anew with MiXCR; each CDR3 protein has one entry. The table has roughly 4,500 distinct CDR3 sequences, over 5.5% seen once. The starting material was lung tumor tissue, obtained at surgery. Receptor source: a male donor with early-stage non-small cell lung cancer. CDR3s include the opening cysteine and the closing phenylalanine or tryptophan. Each record gives: V gene, D gene, J gene, clone size, CDR3 DNA, CDR3 protein. D genes are given only for firm matches. Only part of the rows carry a size: once, few, many, or a class if the clone is expanded.

v_gene: TRBV5-8
d_gene: -
j_gene: TRBJ2-3
abundance: medium-sized
CDR3nt: TGTGCCAGCAGCGCGAGCGGCGCAGTCACAGATACGCAGTATTTT
CDR3aa: CASSASGAVTDTQYF

v_gene: TRBV18
d_gene: -
j_gene: TRBJ2-1
abundance: medium-sized
CDR3nt: TGTGCCAGCTCACCACTGGCGGGACGCAATGAGCAGTTCTTC
CDR3aa: CASSPLAGRNEQFF

v_gene: TRBV7-9
d_gene: -
j_gene: TRBJ2-3
abundance: -
CDR3nt: TGTGCCAGCAGGAACCCAGCGGATACGCAGTATTTT
CDR3aa: CASRNPADTQYF

v_gene: TRBV6-2/TRBV6-3
d_gene: -
j_gene: TRBJ2-7
abundance: medium-sized
CDR3nt: TGTGCCAGCAGTTACCCTCCGCAGGGGAGGTACGAGCAGTACTTC
CDR3aa: CASSYPPQGRYEQYF

v_gene: TRBV9
d_gene: -
j_gene: TRBJ2-1
abundance: medium-sized
CDR3nt: TGTGCCAGCAGCCCTTGGCTAGACGGTGAGCAGTTCTTC
CDR3aa: CASSPWLDGEQFF

v_gene: TRBV20-1
d_gene: -
j_gene: TRBJ2-3
abundance: many
CDR3nt: TGCAGTGCTAGACCTCTAGACTTGGCCCTCACAGATACGCAGTATTTT
CDR3aa: CSARPLDLALTDTQYF

v_gene: TRBV24-1
d_gene: -
j_gene: TRBJ2-5
abundance: many
CDR3nt: TGTGCCACCAGTGATTCGCGCGGGGAGACCCAGTACTTC
CDR3aa: CATSDSRGETQYF

v_gene: TRBV7-9
d_gene: -
j_gene: TRBJ2-5
abundance: few
CDR3nt: TGTGCCAGCAACGAAGTTGAGACCCAGTACTTC
CDR3aa: CASNEVETQYF

v_gene: TRBV12-3/TRBV12-4
d_gene: -
j_gene: TRBJ1-1
abundance: medium-sized
CDR3nt: TGTGCCAGCAGTTTTTCGGGTGAGACTGAAGCTTTCTTT
CDR3aa: CASSFSGETEAFF

v_gene: TRBV19
d_gene: -
j_gene: TRBJ1-5
abundance: medium-sized
CDR3nt: TGTGCCAGTTCAGTAGAAAGAAGCAATCAGCCCCAGCATTTT
CDR3aa: CASSVERSNQPQHF

v_gene: TRBV9
d_gene: -
j_gene: TRBJ2-7
abundance: medium-sized
CDR3nt: TGTGCCAGCAGCGTGTCTCCACAGGACAGCAGCTCCTACGAGCAGTACTTC
CDR3aa: CASSVSPQDSSSYEQYF

v_gene: TRBV27
d_gene: TRBD1
j_gene: TRBJ2-7
abundance: many
CDR3nt: TGTGCCAGCAGTTTATCGACAGGGGGTTCCGAGCAGTACTTC
CDR3aa: CASSLSTGGSEQYF

v_gene: TRBV7-8
d_gene: TRBD2
j_gene: TRBJ2-1
abundance: medium-sized
CDR3nt: TGTGCCAGCAGCTTAGGAGGGACTAGCGGCCTGGGAAATGAGCAGTTCTTC
CDR3aa: CASSLGGTSGLGNEQFF

v_gene: TRBV9
d_gene: -
j_gene: TRBJ2-7
abundance: many
CDR3nt: TGTGCCAGCAGCACAGGACAGTCCACCTACGAGCAGTACTTC
CDR3aa: CASSTGQSTYEQYF

v_gene: TRBV5-1
d_gene: TRBD1
j_gene: TRBJ1-1
abundance: medium-sized
CDR3nt: TGCGCCAGCAGCCCGGGACAGATGAACACTGAAGCTTTCTTT
CDR3aa: CASSPGQMNTEAFF

v_gene: TRBV5-1
d_gene: TRBD1
j_gene: TRBJ1-4
abundance: medium-sized
CDR3nt: TGCGCCAGCAGCTTGAGGACAGGTCAAAGTAAACTGTTTTTT
CDR3aa: CASSLRTGQSKLFF

v_gene: TRBV20-1
d_gene: -
j_gene: TRBJ2-7
abundance: many
CDR3nt: TGCAGTGCTAGAAAGGAGGACAGCCTCTCCTACGAGCAGTACTTC
CDR3aa: CSARKEDSLSYEQYF

v_gene: TRBV11-3
d_gene: TRBD2
j_gene: TRBJ2-1
abundance: medium-sized
CDR3nt: TGTGCCAGCAGCTTAGGGACTAGGATAAACAATGAGCAGTTCTTC
CDR3aa: CASSLGTRINNEQFF

v_gene: TRBV20-1
d_gene: TRBD2
j_gene: TRBJ2-2
abundance: medium-sized
CDR3nt: TGCAGTGCTAGAGATGTTAGCGGGGCTCCGACCGGGGAGCTGTTTTTT
CDR3aa: CSARDVSGAPTGELFF

v_gene: TRBV28
d_gene: TRBD1
j_gene: TRBJ2-6
abundance: many
CDR3nt: TGTGCCAGCAGTTTAAGGGCAGGGGGCTACTACTCTGGGGCCAACGTCCTGACTTTC
CDR3aa: CASSLRAGGYYSGANVLTF

v_gene: TRBV7-9
d_gene: -
j_gene: TRBJ1-1
abundance: few
CDR3nt: TGTGCCAGCAGCCGCAGGGGTGGACCTGAAGCTTTCTTT
CDR3aa: CASSRRGGPEAFF

v_gene: TRBV20-1
d_gene: -
j_gene: TRBJ1-2
abundance: many
CDR3nt: TGCAGTGCTAGAGATCAGGGTACCTATGGCTACACCTTC
CDR3aa: CSARDQGTYGYTF

v_gene: TRBV20-1
d_gene: -
j_gene: TRBJ1-3
abundance: medium-sized
CDR3nt: TGCAGTGCTAGAGACGCGTCGTGGGACCGAGTTCGTTCTGGAAACACCATATATTTT
CDR3aa: CSARDASWDRVRSGNTIYF

v_gene: TRBV20-1
d_gene: -
j_gene: TRBJ2-5
abundance: few
CDR3nt: TGCAGTGCGAAACGACAGGGACTTTCAGAGACCCAGTACTTC
CDR3aa: CSAKRQGLSETQYF

v_gene: TRBV2
d_gene: -
j_gene: TRBJ2-3
abundance: many
CDR3nt: TGTGCCAGCATACGGGATTACACAGATACGCAGTATTTT
CDR3aa: CASIRDYTDTQYF

v_gene: TRBV28
d_gene: -
j_gene: TRBJ2-5
abundance: many
CDR3nt: TGTGCCAGCACCCCGGGGTGGAGTAAAGAGACCCAGTACTTC
CDR3aa: CASTPGWSKETQYF

v_gene: TRBV7-9
d_gene: -
j_gene: TRBJ1-6
abundance: medium-sized
CDR3nt: TGTGCCAGCAGCGCCTATAATTCACCCCTCCACTTT
CDR3aa: CASSAYNSPLHF

v_gene: TRBV20-1
d_gene: -
j_gene: TRBJ2-2
abundance: many
CDR3nt: TGCAGTGCTAGAGATTTATTAACAGGCGGGGAGCTGTTTTTT
CDR3aa: CSARDLLTGGELFF

v_gene: TRBV6-2/TRBV6-3
d_gene: TRBD2
j_gene: TRBJ2-7
abundance: many
CDR3nt: TGTGCCAGCAGTTATAATAGCGGGAGACCCAACTACGAGCAGTACTTC
CDR3aa: CASSYNSGRPNYEQYF

v_gene: TRBV7-9
d_gene: -
j_gene: TRBJ2-7
abundance: medium-sized
CDR3nt: TGTGCCAGCAGCTATGGGAACCTTGAGCAGTACTTC
CDR3aa: CASSYGNLEQYF

v_gene: TRBV7-8
d_gene: -
j_gene: TRBJ1-2
abundance: medium-sized
CDR3nt: TGTGCCAGCAGCTTCGGCGTAAACTATGGCTACACCTTC
CDR3aa: CASSFGVNYGYTF

v_gene: TRBV4-3
d_gene: TRBD1
j_gene: TRBJ2-6
abundance: medium-sized
CDR3nt: TGCGCCAGCAGTACAGGGGTGGCTGGGGCCAACGTCCTGACTTTC
CDR3aa: CASSTGVAGANVLTF

v_gene: TRBV5-4
d_gene: -
j_gene: TRBJ2-7
abundance: medium-sized
CDR3nt: TGTGCCAGCAGCTTGTCTAGTGACTCCCCCCCCTACGAGCAGTACTTC
CDR3aa: CASSLSSDSPPYEQYF

v_gene: TRBV7-9
d_gene: -
j_gene: TRBJ1-1
abundance: medium-sized
CDR3nt: TGTGCCAGCAGCGCCAGGGAGGGAGCGGATGAAGCTTTCTTT
CDR3aa: CASSAREGADEAFF

v_gene: TRBV12-3/TRBV12-4
d_gene: -
j_gene: TRBJ1-5
abundance: few
CDR3nt: TGTGCCAGCAGTTTTCGTAATCAGCCCCAGCATTTT
CDR3aa: CASSFRNQPQHF

v_gene: TRBV5-1
d_gene: TRBD2
j_gene: TRBJ2-5
abundance: -
CDR3nt: TGCGCCAGCAGCCCGGGGGGGAGTGGAACGGAGACCCAGTACTTC
CDR3aa: CASSPGGSGTETQYF

v_gene: TRBV6-2/TRBV6-3
d_gene: -
j_gene: TRBJ1-1
abundance: few
CDR3nt: TGTGCCAGCATGATGATGTTCAGCGCGACATTTACTGAAGCTTTCTTT
CDR3aa: CASMMMFSATFTEAFF

v_gene: TRBV3-1
d_gene: -
j_gene: TRBJ2-3
abundance: many
CDR3nt: TGTGCCAGCAGCCAATTCGGGAGTTTGGATACGCAGTATTTT
CDR3aa: CASSQFGSLDTQYF

v_gene: TRBV10-2
d_gene: -
j_gene: TRBJ2-5
abundance: -
CDR3nt: TGCGCCAGCAGTGTGCGGGGAGGAGAGACCCAGTACTTC
CDR3aa: CASSVRGGETQYF

v_gene: TRBV20-1
d_gene: TRBD1
j_gene: TRBJ1-5
abundance: many
CDR3nt: TGCAGTGCCCGGGACAGGGGAGGGCAGCCCCAGCATTTT
CDR3aa: CSARDRGGQPQHF

v_gene: TRBV7-9
d_gene: -
j_gene: TRBJ2-7
abundance: many
CDR3nt: TGTGCCAGCAGCTCCCCCGGGTCCTACGAGCAGTACTTC
CDR3aa: CASSSPGSYEQYF

v_gene: TRBV25-1
d_gene: TRBD1
j_gene: TRBJ2-3
abundance: medium-sized
CDR3nt: TGTGCCAGCAGGAAGACAGGGGGCACAGATACGCAGTATTTT
CDR3aa: CASRKTGGTDTQYF

v_gene: TRBV7-8
d_gene: -
j_gene: TRBJ2-1
abundance: medium-sized
CDR3nt: TGTGCCAGCAGGGGGCTTAAGGGTGAGCAGTTCTTC
CDR3aa: CASRGLKGEQFF

v_gene: TRBV9
d_gene: TRBD2
j_gene: TRBJ2-1
abundance: many
CDR3nt: TGTGCCAGCAGCGTAGGCGAGCGGGGGGCCTACAATGAGCAGTTCTTC
CDR3aa: CASSVGERGAYNEQFF

v_gene: TRBV7-9
d_gene: TRBD1
j_gene: TRBJ1-2
abundance: many
CDR3nt: TGTGCCAGCAGCCGTCCAGGGGGGAACCTATGGGGCTACACCTTC
CDR3aa: CASSRPGGNLWGYTF

v_gene: TRBV30
d_gene: -
j_gene: TRBJ2-4
abundance: medium-sized
CDR3nt: TGTGCCTGGAGTGAGGGACACAAAAACATTCAGTACTTC
CDR3aa: CAWSEGHKNIQYF

v_gene: TRBV6-5
d_gene: -
j_gene: TRBJ2-2
abundance: large
CDR3nt: TGTGCCAGCAGTTACTCGGACGAGAACACCGGGGAGCTGTTTTTT
CDR3aa: CASSYSDENTGELFF

v_gene: TRBV12-3/TRBV12-4
d_gene: -
j_gene: TRBJ1-1
abundance: medium-sized
CDR3nt: TGTGCCAGCGCGTACCTGGGAATGAACACTGAAGCTTTCTTT
CDR3aa: CASAYLGMNTEAFF

v_gene: TRBV5-1
d_gene: TRBD1
j_gene: TRBJ2-5
abundance: many
CDR3nt: TGCGCCAGCAGCCTACTAGGGACAGCGAACACACAAGAGACCCAGTACTTC
CDR3aa: CASSLLGTANTQETQYF

v_gene: TRBV9
d_gene: TRBD2
j_gene: TRBJ2-3
abundance: -
CDR3nt: TGTGCCAGCAGCGTAGGAAATAGCGGGAGAGGCACAGATACGCAGTATTTT
CDR3aa: CASSVGNSGRGTDTQYF

v_gene: TRBV6-2/TRBV6-3
d_gene: TRBD1
j_gene: TRBJ1-2
abundance: medium-sized
CDR3nt: TGTGCCAGCAGTTACCCTGTCTCGGACAGGGCCTATGGCTACACCTTC
CDR3aa: CASSYPVSDRAYGYTF